The next 17 T cell receptor beta chains were all read from a single sample in a study of T cell responses to AZD1222 COVID-19 vaccine. Assay: immunoSEQ multiplex PCR; the TCRdb copy retains only in-frame clones and omits some. The sample records roughly 150,000 clones, just over 90% being singletons. This specimen was peripheral blood, taken on day 0 of AZD1222 vaccination. Every receptor here comes from an adult in good health.

This rearrangement joins TRBV4-2 to TRBJ1-1; D unclear. The CDR3 runs 14 residues. V lost 1 base and J lost 6, with 12 bases in between. Germline lookup yields CDR1 LGHNA and CDR2 YNFKEQ. CDR3 DNA sequence: TGTGCCAGCAGCCAAGCCTCCGAGTCCCCTGAAGCTTTCTTT. It codes for CASSQASESPEAFF.

The rearrangement uses TRBV4-1 and TRBJ1-1, with TRBD1 identical over 8 bases. CDR1 MGHRA and CDR2 YSYEKL come from the germline V gene. The CDR3 is made up of 14 amino acids. V gave up 5 bases and J gave up 4 bases; unmatched junction bases: 6. The CDR3 spells CASSRTGWGTEAFF. CDR3 sequence (DNA): TGCGCCAGCAGCAGGACAGGGTGGGGCACTGAAGCTTTCTTT.

V gene TRBV18 combines with J gene TRBJ1-2, with no clear D. V gave up 3 bases and J gave up 8 bases, with 13 bases separating them. CDR1 is KGHSH, CDR2 LQKENI, per germline. This CDR3 spans 13 amino acids. CDR3 protein: CASSPHPGQGYTF. In DNA form, the CDR3 reads TGTGCCAGCTCACCCCACCCTGGGCAAGGCTACACCTTC.

The genes are TRBV28 and TRBJ1-4, with a possible D match to TRBD1 (6 bases). CDR3 length: 14 amino acids. V dropped 4 bases and J dropped 6 bases, with 12 bases sitting between them. Germline lookup yields CDR1 MDHEN and CDR2 SYDVKM. The DNA for the CDR3 is TGTGCCAGCAGTTCAGGGGTCCGGGATGAAAAACTGTTTTTT. It encodes CASSSGVRDEKLFF.

This chain joins TRBV5-1 and TRBJ1-1; 7 bases match TRBD1. The CDR3 extends over 14 amino acids. The germline gives CDR1 SGHRS, CDR2 YFSETQ. V was clipped by 3 bases and J by 0 bases; unmatched bases: 2. CDR3 in amino acids: CASSWTGMNTEAFF. The CDR3, as DNA: TGCGCCAGCAGCTGGACAGGTATGAACACTGAAGCTTTCTTT.

The chain carries TRBV18 and TRBJ1-1, with D uncertain. V was cut by 0 bases and J by 3 bases, with 5 bases left in between. The CDR3 totals 13 residues. CDR1 KGHSH and CDR2 LQKENI come from the germline V gene. The DNA of the CDR3 is TGTGCCAGCTCACCACCCGGGGACACTGAAGCTTTCTTT. Amino acid sequence: CASSPPGDTEAFF. The variable domain in full, with the rest retrieved from reference TRBV18 and TRBJ1-1, is NAGVMQNPRHLVRRRGQEARLRCSPMKGHSHVYWYRQLPEEGLKFMVYLQKENIIDESGMPKERFSAEFPKEGPSILRIQQVVRGDSAAYFCASSPPGDTEAFFGQGTRLTVV.

The J gene is TRBJ2-7, the V gene TRBV27, with a weak D call TRBD2 (5 bases). Per the germline V gene, CDR1 is MNHEY and CDR2 is SMNVEV (reference sequence). V lost 5 bases and J 4 bases, leaving 15 bases between the germline ends. This CDR3 comprises 14 residues. The CDR3 spells CASSREGKGYEQYF. DNA for the CDR3: TGTGCCAGCAGTCGGGAAGGGAAGGGTTACGAGCAGTACTTC.

As DNA, the CDR3 is TGTGCCAGCAGCTCAAACACGGGACAGTCCTATGGCTACACCTTC. This sequence encodes CASSSNTGQSYGYTF. The chain links TRBV7-6 to TRBJ1-2; 7 nucleotides agree with TRBD1. This CDR3 has 15 amino acids. Germline loops: CDR1 SGHVS, CDR2 FNYEAQ. Unmatched junction bases numbered 9, after V lost 4 bases and J lost 4 bases.

This chain joins TRBV11-2 and TRBJ2-2; 10 bases line up with TRBD1. Germline CDR1 SGHAT, CDR2 FQNNGV. The V and J ends lost 1 base and 2 bases, in that order; junction bases with no gene match: 10. The CDR3 is 19 residues long. The CDR3 spells CASSLVGTGVSPNTGELFF. The CDR3 nucleotides are TGTGCCAGCAGCTTAGTCGGGACAGGGGTTAGCCCAAACACCGGGGAGCTGTTTTTT.

This chain connects TRBV18 to TRBJ2-1; 8 bases align to TRBD2. V dropped 6 bases and J dropped 4; count of bases not matched to a gene: 2. Germline V CDR1 and CDR2: KGHSH, LQKENI. This CDR3 spans 13 amino acids. The CDR3 here is CASSTSGYNEQFF. In DNA, the CDR3 is TGTGCCAGCTCCACTAGCGGTTACAATGAGCAGTTCTTC.

V and J are TRBV5-6 and TRBJ1-1; D remains unclear. Germline CDR1 SGHDT, CDR2 YYEEEE. This CDR3 has 15 residues. Trimming removed 4 bases from V and 2 bases from J, with 15 bases in between. The chain's CDR3 is CASSPPLGRNTEAFF. The CDR3, as DNA: TGTGCCAGCAGCCCCCCCCTAGGGCGCAACACTGAAGCTTTCTTT.

This clone showed up just a few times. V usage is TRBV10-3 and J usage is TRBJ1-5; D perhaps matches TRBD1 (5 bases). The V end lost 2 bases, the J end lost 1 base, and 12 bases lay between the germline ends. CDR3 size: 16 residues. CDR1 is ENHRY and CDR2 is SYGVKD in the germline V gene. CDR3: CAISESTGNSNQPQHF. The CDR3 coding sequence is TGTGCCATCAGTGAGAGTACAGGAAACAGCAATCAGCCCCAGCATTTT.

The rearrangement links TRBV2 to TRBJ1-6; the D gene is possibly TRBD1 (6 bases). The CDR3 is made up of 14 amino acids. Germline V gives CDR1 SNHLY, CDR2 FYNNEI. Trimming shortened V by 4 bases and J by 9 bases, and 13 bases separated the two germline ends. The CDR3 loop reads CASSGTEPSSPLHF. For the CDR3, the DNA is TGTGCCAGCAGTGGGACAGAACCTAGTTCACCCCTCCACTTT. Using reference TRBV2 and TRBJ1-6 for the parts outside the CDR3, the full variable domain is EPEVTQTPSHQVTQMGQEVILRCVPISNHLYFYWYRQILGQKVEFLVSFYNNEISEKSEIFDDQFSVERPDGSNFTLKIRSTKLEDSAMYFCASSGTEPSSPLHFGNGTRLTVT.

The rearrangement joins TRBV7-3 to TRBJ2-1; D is uncertain. Germline CDR1 reads SGHTA; CDR2 reads FQGTGA. V lost 4 bases and J 6 bases, leaving 7 bases between the germline ends. The CDR3 is 12 residues long. DNA of the CDR3: TGTGCCAGCAGCTCATCGACCAATGAGCAGTTCTTC. Amino acids: CASSSSTNEQFF.

A single count supports this clone. The chain joins TRBV6-2 or TRBV6-3 to TRBJ2-2, with 15 nucleotides matching TRBD2. The V and J ends lost 2 bases and 4 bases, in that order; junction bases with no gene match: 11. CDR3 size: 20 residues. CDR1 is MNHEY, CDR2 SVGEGT, per germline. The CDR3 DNA reads as TGTGCCAGCAGTTACCGCCCTGGACTAGCGGGAGGGTATGGCACCGGGGAGCTGTTTTTT. Encoded protein: CASSYRPGLAGGYGTGELFF.

This chain joins TRBV7-2 and TRBJ2-3, with no clear D. CDR3 length equals 15 residues. The germline V gene has CDR1 SGHTA and CDR2 FQGNSA. V was trimmed by 2 bases and J by 4 bases, leaving 13 bases between them. In DNA form, the CDR3 reads TGTGCCAGCAGCTTAAGTGGGTTCCCCGCAGATACGCAGTATTTT. It yields the protein CASSLSGFPADTQYF.

This clone showed up just a few times. This chain joins TRBV28 and TRBJ1-1; weak D call: TRBD1 (5 bases). Germline V gene data show CDR1 as MDHEN and CDR2 as SYDVKM. Between the trimmed V and J ends, which lost 8 bases and 1 base, there was a span of 14 bases. CDR3 length: 14 amino acids. The CDR3 loop is CASGPTGENTEAFF. The CDR3 DNA reads TGTGCCAGCGGTCCTACGGGGGAGAACACTGAAGCTTTCTTT.